The source of this TCR beta chain is a study of blood T cell repertoires in COVID-19. In the study overall: T cells, B-cell-depleted T cells, or PBMCs supplied cDNA or gDNA.

Clones were read by immunoSEQ multiplex PCR, and TCRdb kept only the in-frame ones, dropping some. The repertoire holds a few hundred thousand clones, with roughly 88% as singletons. With V trimmed by 1 base and J by 4 bases, 4 bases remained unmatched. CDR3 size: 15 residues. Germline CDR1 SGHNT, CDR2 YYREEE (reference sequence). This sequence was found in a woman between 45 and 65 years old with active or convalescent COVID-19. Sequenced sample: peripheral blood. V usage is TRBV5-4 and J usage is TRBJ1-4, with 7 nucleotides matching TRBD1. DNA for the CDR3: TGTGCCAGCAGCTTGTGGGCAGGGGGTAATGAAAAACTGTTTTTT. Protein product: CASSLWAGGNEKLFF.